These T cell receptor beta chains were read from a single sample in a study of CD4+ T cells in melanoma. The assay was immunoSEQ multiplex PCR, and TCRdb's table has in-frame clones only and misses some. The sample consists of some 150,000 clones, around nine tenths of them appearing once. The receptors were sampled from a human donor with melanoma. CDR3s include the opening cysteine and the closing phenylalanine or tryptophan. Each record gives: D gene, V gene, J gene, clone size, CDR3 length, CDR3 DNA, CDR3 protein. D genes are given only for firm matches. Clone sizes are given selectively: once, few, many, or a class where the clone is expanded.

.	TRBV6-5	TRBJ2-3	.	14	TGTGCCAGCAGTTACGGCCCAGGCACAGATACGCAGTATTTT	CASSYGPGTDTQYF
.	TRBV5-5	TRBJ2-7	.	12	TGTGCCAGCACTTCGGGGAGGTACGAGCAGTACTTC	CASTSGRYEQYF
.	TRBV19	TRBJ2-5	.	13	TGTGCCAGTAGTATGGGGGTTTGGGAGACCCAGTACTTC	CASSMGVWETQYF
.	TRBV10-3	TRBJ1-2	.	16	TGTGCCATCAGTGAGCCACGAGGGGGGTCAGTCCAAGGCTACACCTTC	CAISEPRGGSVQGYTF
TRBD1	TRBV27	TRBJ1-1	once	15	TGTGCCAGCAGTCCTGACAGGGTAATGAACACTGAAGCTTTCTTT	CASSPDRVMNTEAFF
.	TRBV6-1	TRBJ2-7	.	13	TGTGCCAGCAGTCAAAGTCAGGTCCACGAGCAGTACTTC	CASSQSQVHEQYF
TRBD2	TRBV7-9	TRBJ2-2	.	16	TGTGCCAGCAGTTTAACCGGGACTAGACCCTCCGGGGAGCTGTTTTTT	CASSLTGTRPSGELFF
.	TRBV7-8	TRBJ2-7	.	15	TGTGCCAGCAGCTCGTCTCCGGGCTACACCAGCGGGCAGTACTTC	CASSSSPGYTSGQYF
.	TRBV5-4	TRBJ2-7	.	13	TGTGCCAGCAGCTTGACTCCTGGCGCCGAGCAGTACTTC	CASSLTPGAEQYF
TRBD2	TRBV2	TRBJ2-5	.	14	TGTGCCAGCAGTGCGGTTCTAGCGGGAGAGACCCAGTACTTC	CASSAVLAGETQYF
.	TRBV30	TRBJ2-5	once	16	TGTGCCTGGAGGAAGCGCCGGGACTCCAGACAAGAGACCCAGTACTTC	CAWRKRRDSRQETQYF
.	TRBV10-1	TRBJ1-1	.	14	TGCGCCAGCAGAAGAGGACAGTTAGACGCTGAAGCTTTCTTT	CASRRGQLDAEAFF
TRBD1	TRBV29-1	TRBJ1-4	few	13	TGCAGCGCCGCGGACAGGGGGGGTGAAAAACTGTTTTTT	CSAADRGGEKLFF
.	TRBV5-1	TRBJ1-2	.	15	TGCGCCAGCAGCTTGCTAGTGGGAGGTGACTATGGCTACACCTTC	CASSLLVGGDYGYTF
.	TRBV27	TRBJ2-5	.	11	TGTGCCAGCAGTGTACAGGGGACCCAGTACTTC	CASSVQGTQYF